This entry is about one TCR beta chain. These data belong to a study of technical replicates of blood from several donors. TCRdb's copy holds only in-frame clones and misses some; the assay was immunoSEQ multiplex PCR. The repertoire has 70,000 or so clones, 80% to 90% of them found once; the top ten carry less than 5%. This CDR3 comprises 13 residues. The V and J ends lost 4 bases and 9 bases respectively, with 13 bases between them. Germline loops: CDR1 MGHRA, CDR2 YSYEKL. Sequencing used PBMCs. This rearrangement joins TRBV4-1 to TRBJ1-5, with D maybe TRBD1 (6 bases). This clonotype was obtained from a human donor in good health. Some clones in this sample may be carry-over from other donors' samples. The CDR3 bases are TGCGCCAGCAGCCCGACAGGACTCGGGCCCCAGCATTTT. As protein: CASSPTGLGPQHF.